The sequence of this TCR beta chain was determined in a study of PD-L1 blockade in urothelial cancer. Background on the study: Males with urothelial cancer arising in the bladder constituted about 90% of the roughly 30 patients.

Profiling relied on immunoSEQ multiplex PCR, and the TCRdb table lists in-frame clones only, not all of them. The table has approximately 20,000 clones, around 90% seen once. The V gene end was trimmed by 3 bases and the J gene end by 3 bases; junction bases not matched to a gene: 8. The CDR3 loop spans 17 amino acids. Germline values: CDR1 LNHNV, CDR2 YYDKDF (reference sequence). Pretreatment and on-treatment samples were taken, numbering 1 to 8 per patient. This sequence was found in a woman aged 55-69 years with urothelial cancer. Source: PBMCs, taken around atezolizumab (anti-PD-L1) treatment. This chain links TRBV15 with TRBJ2-7, with 13 nucleotides matching TRBD2. CDR3 sequence: CATSSFPRTSGSYEQYF. The CDR3 DNA sequence: TGTGCCACCAGCAGCTTTCCTCGGACTAGCGGGAGCTACGAGCAGTACTTC.